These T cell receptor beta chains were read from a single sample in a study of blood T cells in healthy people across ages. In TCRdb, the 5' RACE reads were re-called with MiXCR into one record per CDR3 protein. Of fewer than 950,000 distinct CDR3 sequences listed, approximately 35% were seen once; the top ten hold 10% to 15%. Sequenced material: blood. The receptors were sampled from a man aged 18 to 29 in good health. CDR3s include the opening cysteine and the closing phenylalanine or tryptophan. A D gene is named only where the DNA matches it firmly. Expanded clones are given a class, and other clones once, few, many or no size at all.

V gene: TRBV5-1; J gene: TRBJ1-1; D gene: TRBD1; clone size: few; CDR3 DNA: TGCGCCAGCAGCCCCAGACAGGGGGCGATGGGCACTGAAGCTTTCTTT; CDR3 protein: CASSPRQGAMGTEAFF
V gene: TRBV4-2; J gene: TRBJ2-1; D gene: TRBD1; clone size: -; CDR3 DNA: TGTGCCAGCAGCCTCGAAACCGGGACAGGGGATAAGTTCTTC; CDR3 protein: CASSLETGTGDKFF
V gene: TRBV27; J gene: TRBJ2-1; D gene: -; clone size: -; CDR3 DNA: TGTGCCAGCAGCTCCAGGACACCCTGGGTGGAGACCCAGTTCTTC; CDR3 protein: CASSSRTPWVETQFF
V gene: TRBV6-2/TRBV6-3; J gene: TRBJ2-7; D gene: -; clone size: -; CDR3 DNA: TGTGCCAGCAGTTATCCCGGGGAAGGGTCACAGCAGTACTTC; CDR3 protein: CASSYPGEGSQQYF
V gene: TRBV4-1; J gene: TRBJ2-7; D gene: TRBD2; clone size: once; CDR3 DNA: TGCGCCAGCAGCCATGGACTAGCGGGGGGGCTTGACGAGCAGTACTTC; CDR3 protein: CASSHGLAGGLDEQYF
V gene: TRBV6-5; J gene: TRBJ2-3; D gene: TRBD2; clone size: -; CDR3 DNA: TGTGCCAGCAGTGAATTGACTAGCGGGGAAGATACGCAGTATTTT; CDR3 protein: CASSELTSGEDTQYF
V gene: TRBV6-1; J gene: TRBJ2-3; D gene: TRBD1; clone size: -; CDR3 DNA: TGTGCCAGCAGTAAAACGGACAGGGTTTGGGGCACAGATACGCAGTATTTT; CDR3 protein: CASSKTDRVWGTDTQYF
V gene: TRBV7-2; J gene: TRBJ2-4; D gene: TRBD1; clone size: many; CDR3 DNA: TGTGCCAGCAGCCGATCCGGGACAGGGTACAATTTCGCCAAAAACATTCAGTACTTC; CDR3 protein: CASSRSGTGYNFAKNIQYF
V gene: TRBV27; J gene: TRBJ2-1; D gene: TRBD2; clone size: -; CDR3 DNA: TGTGCCAGCGGATTTCTAGCGGGGTTCTACAATGAGCAGTTCTTC; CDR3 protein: CASGFLAGFYNEQFF
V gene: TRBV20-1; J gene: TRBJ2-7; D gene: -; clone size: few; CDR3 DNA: TGCAGTGCTAGAGATCACGGCAGGGCAAGCTCCTACGAGCAGTACTTC; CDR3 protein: CSARDHGRASSYEQYF
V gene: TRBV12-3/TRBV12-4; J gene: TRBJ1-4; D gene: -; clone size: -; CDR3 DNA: TGTGCCAGTCGGGAGACAGGAGTTGAAAAACTGTTTTTT; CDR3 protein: CASRETGVEKLFF
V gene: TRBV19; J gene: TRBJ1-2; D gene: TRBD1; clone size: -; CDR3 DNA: TGTGCCAGTAGCCCGGGACAGGGGAACTTCTATGGCTACACCTTC; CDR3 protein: CASSPGQGNFYGYTF
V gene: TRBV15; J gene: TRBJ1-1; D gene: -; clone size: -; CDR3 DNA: TGTGCCACCAGCAGAGACCGGGGCACTGAAGCTTTCTTT; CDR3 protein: CATSRDRGTEAFF
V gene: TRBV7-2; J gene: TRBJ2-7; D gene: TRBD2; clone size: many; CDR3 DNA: TGTGCCAGCAGCTCGCTAGCGGGGGGCCCCTCCTACGAGCAGTACTTC; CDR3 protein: CASSSLAGGPSYEQYF
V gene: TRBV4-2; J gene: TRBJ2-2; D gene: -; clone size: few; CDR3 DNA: TGTGCCAGCAGCCCCCAGTGGACAGAGAAGAACACCGGGGAGCTGTTTTTT; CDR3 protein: CASSPQWTEKNTGELFF
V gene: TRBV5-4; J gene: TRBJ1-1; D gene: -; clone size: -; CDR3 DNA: TGTGCCAGCAGGCTGGCGGTGAACACTGAAGCTTTCTTT; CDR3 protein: CASRLAVNTEAFF
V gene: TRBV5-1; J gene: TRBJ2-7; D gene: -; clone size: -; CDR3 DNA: TGCGCCAGCAGCGGGTCCCCTCCCTACAATGAGCAGTACTTC; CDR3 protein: CASSGSPPYNEQYF
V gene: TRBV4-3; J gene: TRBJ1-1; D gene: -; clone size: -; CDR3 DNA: TGCGCCAGCAGCCCGGACCCCAGGGGTAGTTGGGATGAAGCTTTCTTT; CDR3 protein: CASSPDPRGSWDEAFF
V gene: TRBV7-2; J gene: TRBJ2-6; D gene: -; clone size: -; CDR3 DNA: TGTGCCAGCAGCTTACAAACCTCTGGGGCCAACGTCCTGACTTTC; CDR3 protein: CASSLQTSGANVLTF
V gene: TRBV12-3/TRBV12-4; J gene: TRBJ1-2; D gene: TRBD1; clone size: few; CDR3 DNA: TGTGCCAGCAGACCTGGACAGGGTCGAGATGGCTACACCTTC; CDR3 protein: CASRPGQGRDGYTF
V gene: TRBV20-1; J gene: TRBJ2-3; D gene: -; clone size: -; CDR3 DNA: TGCAGTGCTAGAGATCAAGAGGGCCGGGGGAAGAGCACAGATACGCAGTATTTT; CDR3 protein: CSARDQEGRGKSTDTQYF
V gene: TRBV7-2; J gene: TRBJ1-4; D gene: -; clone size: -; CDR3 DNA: TGTGCCAGCAAGGGATTGTCAACTAATGAAAAACTGTTTTTT; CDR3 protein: CASKGLSTNEKLFF
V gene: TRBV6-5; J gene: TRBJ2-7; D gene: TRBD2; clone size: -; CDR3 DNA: TGTGCCAGCAGTTACAGGGTCGGAGCTAGCGGGGGGACCTCCTACGAGCAGTACTTC; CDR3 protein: CASSYRVGASGGTSYEQYF
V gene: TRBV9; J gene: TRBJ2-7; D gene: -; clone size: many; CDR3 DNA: TGTGCCAGCAGCGAGGGCTTTGGCTCCTACGAGCAGTACTTC; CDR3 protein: CASSEGFGSYEQYF
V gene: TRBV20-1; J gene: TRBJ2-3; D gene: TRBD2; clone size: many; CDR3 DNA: TGCAGTGCTAGAGATAGGCGACTAGCGGGGAGTGATACGCAGTATTTT; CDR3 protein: CSARDRRLAGSDTQYF
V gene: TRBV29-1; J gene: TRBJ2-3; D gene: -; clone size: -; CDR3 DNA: TGCAGCATCGCAGACGGGCCTGATACGCAGTATTTT; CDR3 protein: CSIADGPDTQYF
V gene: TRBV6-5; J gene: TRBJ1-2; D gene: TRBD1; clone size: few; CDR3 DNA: TGTGCCAGCAGTTACACTGGGACAGGGATCACCTTC; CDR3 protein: CASSYTGTGITF
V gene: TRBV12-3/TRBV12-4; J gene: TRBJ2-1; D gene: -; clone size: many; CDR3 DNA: TGTGCCAGCAGCCCACCGGTAGGGTATCAGTTCTTC; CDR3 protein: CASSPPVGYQFF
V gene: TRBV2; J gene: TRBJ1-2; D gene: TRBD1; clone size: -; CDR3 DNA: TGTGCCAGCATTATAGGGACAGGGCAACATGGCTACACCTTC; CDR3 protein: CASIIGTGQHGYTF